This TCR beta chain was observed in a study of blood T cell repertoires in COVID-19 (dated by TCRdb to the early 2020s). In the study overall: Collaborator samples came from the United States, Italy and Spain and covered acute and convalescent phases of COVID-19. The repertoires were made available in a free public database intended to serve as a resource for research on the immune response to SARS-CoV-2. Nearly every sample came with metadata listing a de-identified subject ID, COVID-19 status, age in years and sex. Where available, HLA class I and class II types were obtained from metadata supplied by the sample provider rather than from assay-based typing. The samples were drawn from two sources: the first 160 participants of the ongoing ImmuneRACE study, and 950 to 1,500 subjects contributed by 6 global collaborators. The prospective study material was composed of cDNA or gDNA derived from T cells, B-cell-depleted T cells, or PBMCs. Deeply sampled blood TCRbeta repertoires from subjects exposed to, actively infected with, or recovered from COVID-19 were included in the dataset. Here is what the overall study found, with its caveats: How much clinical and demographic metadata was included differed by source and by participant, and the metadata was provided uncurated.

Trimming removed 8 bases from V and 5 bases from J; the gene matches leave 13 bases unexplained. According to the germline V gene, CDR1 reads SNHLY and CDR2 reads FYNNEI. The CDR3 contains 16 residues, cysteine and phenylalanine counted. The DNA shown is the 48-base CDR3, in frame from base 1. TCRbeta CDR3 regions were amplified from genomic DNA by means of the immunoSEQ Assay, a bias-controlled multiplex PCR. As for the authors' bioinformatics: Within the assay, amplification of reference gene primers was used to estimate how many nucleated cells each sample contained. To quantify the absolute abundance of each unique TCRbeta CDR3 rearrangement, sequence reads were collapsed and filtered. For each sample, productive Simpson clonality was calculated as the square root of Simpson's diversity index over productive rearrangements. The immuneACCESS repertoire file appears here via TCRdb, limited to in-frame rearrangements. These files lack a portion of the clones; in checked studies, under half of the deficit traces to unresolved V genes, and the cause of the others is not known. V and J calls and clone size come straight from that table; D and trimming were deduced from the DNA. The sample table shows more than 200,000 clones, and approximately 81% are seen once. The ten biggest clones cover 8% to 13% of the sample.

A word on this clone: Its target antigen remains unknown. Per-base quality was not reported, and no clone a single base away is much larger than it.

Whole blood was collected in K2EDTA tubes by collaborating institutions according to the institutions' own protocols. For TCRbeta analysis, collaborator samples were shipped as frozen whole blood, as isolated PBMCs, or as DNA extracted from either sample type. The chain was built from TRBV2 and TRBJ2-1, with TRBD1 identical over 9 junction bases. The sample comprised peripheral blood. The origin of this receptor is a woman of 80 years or more with acute or convalescent COVID-19. This receptor carries the CDR3 CASSTRDRVIHNEQFF. The DNA sequence is TGTGCCAGCTCAACCCGGGACAGGGTAATACACAATGAGCAGTTCTTC.